This TCR beta chain comes out of a study of blood T cell repertoires in COVID-19. About the research overall: Samples representing acute and convalescent COVID-19 were sourced from the United States, Italy and Spain. From T cells, B-cell-depleted T cells, or PBMCs came the material, which was cDNA or gDNA.

Per the original data handling: Quantification of nucleated cells was approximated via reference gene primer amplification. Libraries were prepared by immunoSEQ multiplex PCR; TCRdb keeps only in-frame clonotypes and omits some of them. V, J and clone size are taken as reported in that table, and D and trimming were inferred from the DNA itself. Of 60,000 or so clones detected, roughly three quarters appear once; the ten largest clones hold under 4%. What was sequenced was peripheral blood. This TCR was sampled from a man in his sixties with acute or convalescent COVID-19.

CDR3 in DNA: TGTGCCAGCAGACTGACAGGGAGAGGCTACACCTTC. It is translated as CASRLTGRGYTF. The chain has TRBV12-3 or TRBV12-4 and TRBJ1-2; 7 nucleotides agree with TRBD1. There are 12 residues in the CDR3. J lost 8 bases, V lost 6 bases, and 6 bases had no gene match.